The entry below describes one T cell receptor (beta chain). Its antigen is not identified. This sample was included in a study of OX40 agonist ivuxolimab in advanced cancers. The wider study: Ivuxolimab, an antibody that agonizes OX40 (CD134), was administered to the patients. Males comprised 70% to 85% of the group, whose mean age was 60 years (range roughly 20 to 85). General study findings and limits: The mean number of expanded clones was higher in CD8+ T cells than in CD4+.

Some clones are missing from TCRdb's copy, which holds only in-frame ones; the method was immunoSEQ multiplex PCR. The sample shows around 47,000 clones, 70% to 90% of them seen only once. Trimming shortened V by 6 bases and J by 3 bases, and 20 bases separated the two germline ends. Per the germline V gene, CDR1 is SEHNR and CDR2 is FQNEAQ (reference sequence). The CDR3 has 17 amino acids. The TCR comes from an adult with an advanced solid tumor such as melanoma, head and neck, liver or kidney cancer. The sequencing here drew on CD4+ or CD8+ T cells sorted from blood, taken in a trial of the OX40 agonist ivuxolimab. The chain uses TRBV7-9 and TRBJ1-4; weak D call: TRBD1 (5 bases). The CDR3 loop is CASSRNIGGPANEKLFF. The DNA for the CDR3 is TGTGCCAGCAGTCGTAACATCGGGGGTCCGGCTAATGAAAAACTGTTTTTT. Drawing the rest from reference TRBV7-9 and TRBJ1-4, the complete variable domain is DTGVSQNPRHKITKRGQNVTFRCDPISEHNRLYWYRQTLGQGPEFLTYFQNEAQLEKSRLLSDRFSAERPKGSFSTLEIQRTEQGDSAMYLCASSRNIGGPANEKLFFGSGTQLSVL.